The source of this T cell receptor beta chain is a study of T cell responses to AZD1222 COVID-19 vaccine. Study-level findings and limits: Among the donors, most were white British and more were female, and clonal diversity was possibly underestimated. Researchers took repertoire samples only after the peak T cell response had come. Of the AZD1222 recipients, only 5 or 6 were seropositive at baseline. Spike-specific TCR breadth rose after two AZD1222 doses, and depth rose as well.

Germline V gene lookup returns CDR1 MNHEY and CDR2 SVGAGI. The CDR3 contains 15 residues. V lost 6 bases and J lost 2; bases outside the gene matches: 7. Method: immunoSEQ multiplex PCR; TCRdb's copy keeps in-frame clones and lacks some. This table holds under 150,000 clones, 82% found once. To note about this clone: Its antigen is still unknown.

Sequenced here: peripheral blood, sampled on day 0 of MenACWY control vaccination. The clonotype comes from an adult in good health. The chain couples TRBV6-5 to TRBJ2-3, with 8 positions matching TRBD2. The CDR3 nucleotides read TGTGCCAGCAGGGCGGGCGGGGGGCCCACAGATACGCAGTATTTT. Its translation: CASRAGGGPTDTQYF.